What follows describes a single TCR beta chain. Its target is not known. This sample stems from a study of chemoradiotherapy in HPV16-positive cancers. This CDR3 spans 13 amino acids. With 1 base removed from V and 8 bases from J, the gap between germline ends came to 12 bases. CDR1 is SGDLS, CDR2 YYNGEE, per germline. Study findings and constraints: Only a couple of HPV16-positive patients supplied the functional HPV-specificity definition.

Here immunoSEQ multiplex PCR was the method, and the copy in TCRdb shows in-frame clones only, minus some. The sample lists 15,000 or so clones; about 74% were seen once. This TCR derives from a human donor with HPV-associated anogenital cancer. V usage is TRBV9 and J usage is TRBJ1-1; D is uncertain. The sample in question was tumor tissue, obtained from a patient who underwent chemoradiotherapy. The DNA for the CDR3 is TGTGCCAGCAGCGTATTGACCCCTTCCGAAGCTTTCTTT. This translates into CASSVLTPSEAFF. Supplemented by reference TRBV9 and TRBJ1-1, the full variable domain reads DSGVTQTPKHLITATGQRVTLRCSPRSGDLSVYWYQQSLDQGLQFLIQYYNGEERAKGNILERFSAQQFPDLHSELNLSSLELGDSALYFCASSVLTPSEAFFGQGTRLTVV.